What follows are 3 T cell receptor beta chains derived from one specimen sequenced in a study of shared clonotypes between healthy human individuals. Clones were read by immunoSEQ multiplex PCR, and TCRdb kept only the in-frame ones, dropping some. The sample records approximately 2.5 million clones, over 85% being singletons. Sequenced input: naive CD4+ T cells sorted from blood. The subset denotes: CD45RA+ positively selected. These receptors were collected from a man between 18 and 29 years old in good health.

The chain joins TRBV28 to TRBJ1-2; the match to TRBD1 covers 12 bases. Trimming at V came to 4 bases and at J to 4 bases, leaving 13 bases not matched to a gene. The CDR3 has 18 residues. In germline, CDR1 is MDHEN, CDR2 SYDVKM. The CDR3 loop reads CASSSGGTGGVFSYGYTF. Written as DNA, the CDR3 is TGTGCCAGCAGTTCGGGAGGGACAGGGGGCGTCTTTTCCTATGGCTACACCTTC.

The chain combines TRBV7-8 with TRBJ2-2; 10 positions match TRBD2. This CDR3 has 16 amino acids. Trimming took 1 base from V and 4 from J; bases not matched to a gene: 3. Germline V gene sequence: CDR1 SGHVS, CDR2 FQNEAQ. The CDR3 DNA reads as TGTGCCAGCAGCTTAGTGCCTAGCGGGAGCACCGGGGAGCTGTTTTTT. Amino acid sequence: CASSLVPSGSTGELFF. Variable domain in full (rest from reference TRBV7-8 and TRBJ2-2): GAGVSQSPRYKVAKRGQDVALRCDPISGHVSLFWYQQALGQGPEFLTYFQNEAQLDKSGLPSDRFFAERPEGSVSTLKIQRTQQEDSAVYLCASSLVPSGSTGELFFGEGSRLTVL.

The chain uses TRBV10-2 and TRBJ1-1, with TRBD1 as a possible D gene (5 bases). The CDR3 is made up of 13 amino acids. V was cut by 8 bases and J by 1 base, with 11 bases left in between. Germline-derived CDR1 and CDR2 are WSHSY and SAAADI. The CDR3 DNA sequence: TGCGCCAGCGTGGGACGCCAGAACACTGAAGCTTTCTTT. The encoded protein is CASVGRQNTEAFF.